These 28 T cell receptor beta chains originate from one sample sequenced in a study of CD8 T cells in Susac syndrome (dated by TCRdb to the late 2010s). Library method: the immunoSEQ multiplex PCR assay. RNA was extracted using the RNeasy kit, and about 0.45 to 1 ug of the RNA was reverse transcribed with random hexamers. TCRdb took the public reads, trimmed them with fastp at Q25, ran MiXCR for clone calling and kept in-frame beta chains. Each entry is one CDR3 protein sequence, shown with its most common DNA and genes. For this sample there are tens of thousands of distinct CDR3 sequences; 90% to 97% appear just once. Of the sample, approximately 0.57% is held by the ten largest clones. Sequencing was done on a sample of CD8+ T cells from PBMCs. The receptors were sampled from a human donor with Susac syndrome.

This chain uses TRBV14 with TRBJ1-2, with D unresolved. V was trimmed by 1 base and J by 6 bases, leaving 12 bases between them. The germline V gene encodes CDR1 SGHDN and CDR2 FVKESK. The CDR3 extends over 14 amino acids. The CDR3 DNA sequence: TGTGCCAGCAGCCAAGTTTTATCGCCCAATGGCTACACCTTC. It is translated as CASSQVLSPNGYTF.

This sequence joins TRBV12-3 or TRBV12-4 and TRBJ1-2; TRBD1 aligns across 8 bases. Trimming at V came to 5 bases and at J to 2 bases, leaving 10 bases not matched to a gene. CDR3 length: 16 residues. The CDR3 bases are TGTGCCAGCAGTATACAACGGACAGGGCAGAACTATGGCTACACCTTC. Its translation is CASSIQRTGQNYGYTF.

The chain combines TRBV3-1 with TRBJ1-2; D gene uncertain. The CDR3 contains 15 residues. Between the trimmed V and J ends, which lost 7 bases and 7 bases, there was a span of 22 bases. Germline V gene lookup returns CDR1 LGHDT and CDR2 YNNKEL (reference sequence). This chain's CDR3 is CASTPRRSSFGGYTF. The CDR3 coding sequence is TGTGCCAGCACCCCGAGGCGTTCGTCTTTTGGTGGCTACACCTTC.

CDR3 bases: TGTGCCAGCAGTTCGGAACACCCTGAAGCTTTCTTT. It translates to CASSSEHPEAFF. V usage is TRBV6-6 and J usage is TRBJ1-1, with D unresolved. V was cut by 4 bases and J by 6 bases, with 9 bases left in between. The germline V gene encodes CDR1 MNHNY and CDR2 SVGAGI (reference sequence). The CDR3 runs 12 residues.

In its sample, this clonotype was seen once. The CDR3 region has the DNA TGCGCCAGCAGCCAAGCGGGAGCTAACTATGGCTACACCTTC. Protein product: CASSQAGANYGYTF. The V gene is TRBV4-1, the J gene TRBJ1-2; no definite D call. This CDR3 comprises 14 residues. Germline V lookup: CDR1 MGHRA, CDR2 YSYEKL. V was shortened by 1 base and J by 0 bases, with 6 bases between the two germline ends.

This rearrangement joins TRBV19 to TRBJ1-1, with 9 nucleotides matching TRBD1. This CDR3 comprises 15 residues. With V trimmed by 6 bases and J by 3 bases, 8 bases remained unmatched. Germline V CDR1 and CDR2: LNHDA, SQIVND (reference sequence). The DNA for the CDR3 is TGTGCCAGTAGCGTCCCGGGACAGGGACACACTGAAGCTTTCTTT. As protein: CASSVPGQGHTEAFF.

The chain couples TRBV6-2 or TRBV6-3 to TRBJ2-7; no firm D call. With 5 bases removed from V and 6 bases from J, the gap between germline ends came to 14 bases. Germline values: CDR1 MNHEY, CDR2 SVGEGT. The CDR3 totals 13 residues. CDR3 coding DNA: TGTGCCAGCAGTATACCCCCGGTGGGCGAGCAGTACTTC. This gives the protein CASSIPPVGEQYF.

The V call is TRBV28, the J call TRBJ1-2; D is unresolved. The CDR3 contains 12 residues. Looked up from germline, CDR1 is MDHEN and CDR2 is SYDVKM. V was clipped by 1 base and J by 5 bases, with 5 bases between them. CDR3 loop: CASSLSDYGYTF. CDR3 bases: TGTGCCAGCAGTTTATCGGATTATGGCTACACCTTC.

This sequence joins TRBV19 and TRBJ1-1, with 7 bases aligning to TRBD1. J was trimmed by 3 bases and V by 3 bases; bases with no gene match: 1. Germline CDR1 and CDR2: LNHDA and SQIVND (reference sequence). The CDR3 length is 13 residues. CDR3 nucleotides: TGTGCCAGTAGTATTCAGGGGGACACTGAAGCTTTCTTT. The encoded protein is CASSIQGDTEAFF.

The rearrangement joins TRBV5-1 to TRBJ1-1; TRBD1 aligns across 10 bases. The CDR3 totals 14 residues. V shed 4 bases, J shed 5 bases, and the junction held 5 bases outside the gene matches. Germline values: CDR1 SGHRS, CDR2 YFSETQ. The CDR3 loop is CASSGRDRGTEAFF. The CDR3 DNA follows: TGCGCCAGCAGCGGCCGGGACAGGGGAACTGAAGCTTTCTTT.

This chain uses TRBV7-8 with TRBJ2-1, with TRBD2 matching over 7 bases. CDR1 is SGHVS, CDR2 FQNEAQ, per germline. Germline trimming cut 1 base from V and 14 bases from J; bases unmatched to any gene: 8. The CDR3 is 13 amino acids. CDR3 sequence: CASSLEAQTSKFF. For the CDR3, the DNA is TGTGCCAGCAGCTTAGAGGCTCAGACTAGCAAGTTCTTC.

The chain employs TRBV20-1 and TRBJ1-2; possible D gene TRBD1, 5 bases. The length of the CDR3 is 14 residues. Trimming pared 5 bases from V and 2 bases from J, leaving 15 bases between. Germline CDR1 DFQATT, CDR2 SNEGSKA (reference sequence). CDR3 nucleotides: TGCAGTGCTCCAGAGGCTCCAGGGAACTATGGCTACACCTTC. Protein: CSAPEAPGNYGYTF.

The chain uses TRBV7-9 and TRBJ1-5, with 8 bases identical to TRBD1. Per germline, CDR1 SEHNR and CDR2 FQNEAQ (reference sequence). The CDR3 is 15 amino acids. The J segment lost 0 bases and the V segment lost 4 bases, leaving 2 bases of the junction unmatched. The DNA for the CDR3 is TGTGCCAGCAGCTCGGACAGGGTTAGCAATCAGCCCCAGCATTTT. It is translated as CASSSDRVSNQPQHF.

The chain uses TRBV30 and TRBJ1-3; the match to TRBD1 covers 7 bases. CDR1 is GTSNPN, CDR2 SVGIG, per germline (reference sequence). V lost 3 bases, J lost 0 bases, and 11 bases stayed unmatched. The CDR3 contains 17 residues. The CDR3: CAWRGPSQGSSGNTIYF. The CDR3 region has the DNA TGTGCCTGGAGGGGACCCTCACAGGGGAGCTCTGGAAACACCATATATTTT. The full variable domain, in which reference TRBV30 and TRBJ1-3 provide the parts outside the CDR3, is SQTIHQWPATLVQPVGSPLSLECTVEGTSNPNLYWYRQAAGRGLQLLFYSVGIGQISSEVPQNLSASRPQDRQFILSSKKLLLSDSGFYLCAWRGPSQGSSGNTIYFGEGSWLTVV.

The J gene is TRBJ1-1, the V gene TRBV19; D not certain. Germline CDR1 LNHDA, CDR2 SQIVND (reference sequence). The CDR3 covers 14 residues. The V and J ends lost 1 base and 0 bases respectively, with 6 bases between them. The CDR3 DNA follows: TGTGCCAGTAGTATAGGACTGATGAACACTGAAGCTTTCTTT. Translation gives CASSIGLMNTEAFF.

The gene calls are TRBV25-1 and TRBJ1-2, with D perhaps matching TRBD1 (5 bases). The CDR3 runs to 12 residues. V was clipped by 8 bases and J by 4 bases, with 11 bases between them. Germline V gene data show CDR1 as MGHDK and CDR2 as SYGVNS. The CDR3 DNA follows: TGTGCCAGCGAGACGGGGGGCTATGGCTACACCTTC. Protein product: CASETGGYGYTF.

The CDR3 protein is CASSLGQGSNGYTF. CDR3 coding DNA: TGTGCCAGCAGCTTAGGTCAGGGGAGTAATGGCTACACCTTC. The chain recombines TRBV13 with TRBJ1-2, with a weak D call TRBD1 (6 bases). Trimming shortened V by 0 bases and J by 6 bases, and 11 bases separated the two germline ends. This CDR3 contains 14 residues. CDR1 PRHDT and CDR2 FYEKMQ come from the germline V gene (reference sequence).

The J gene is TRBJ1-1, the V gene TRBV3-1; D remains ambiguous. The CDR3 is made up of 15 amino acids. CDR1 and CDR2 from the germline V gene are LGHDT and YNNKEL (reference sequence). V dropped 3 bases and J dropped 6 bases, with 17 bases sitting between them. The CDR3 nucleotides read TGTGCCAGCAGCCAGCCGGACGGAGGTCACCCTGAAGCTTTCTTT. This gives the protein CASSQPDGGHPEAFF.

The chain joins TRBV30 to TRBJ1-2, with 7 bases lining up with TRBD1. CDR3 length equals 16 residues. With V trimmed by 3 bases and J by 6 bases, 16 bases remained unmatched. The V gene's germline CDR1 is GTSNPN and CDR2 SVGIG (reference sequence). The CDR3 DNA reads as TGTGCCTGGAGCCACGAGACAGGGTTAACAGTAGATGGCTACACCTTC. Its translation is CAWSHETGLTVDGYTF.

The chain's CDR3 is CSALLYNEQFF. The DNA of the CDR3 is TGCAGTGCTTTGTTGTACAATGAGCAGTTCTTC. The rearrangement links TRBV20-1 to TRBJ2-1; no firm D call. Trimming pared 5 bases from V and 4 bases from J, leaving 6 bases between. The CDR3 spans 11 residues. Looked up from germline, CDR1 is DFQATT and CDR2 is SNEGSKA (reference sequence).

V and J are TRBV6-2 or TRBV6-3 and TRBJ2-5, with 12 bases lining up with TRBD2. The junction had 14 bases not matched to a gene; V was cut back by 8 bases and J by 4 bases. The germline CDR1 and CDR2 sequences are MNHEY and SVGEGT. CDR3 length equals 17 residues. The DNA of the CDR3 is TGTGCCAGCTCCCCCACCGGGACTAGCGGGCCGGGAGAGACCCAGTACTTC. This encodes CASSPTGTSGPGETQYF.

J is TRBJ1-1 and V is TRBV9; perhaps TRBD1 as D (5 bases). Trimming took off 2 bases at V and 7 bases at J, with 12 bases between the two ends. The CDR3 runs 13 residues. Germline loops: CDR1 SGDLS, CDR2 YYNGEE. The CDR3 sequence is CASSVEGFGEAFF. The DNA for the CDR3 is TGTGCCAGCAGCGTCGAGGGGTTTGGTGAAGCTTTCTTT. The full variable domain, its missing parts supplied by reference TRBV9 and TRBJ1-1, is DSGVTQTPKHLITATGQRVTLRCSPRSGDLSVYWYQQSLDQGLQFLIQYYNGEERAKGNILERFSAQQFPDLHSELNLSSLELGDSALYFCASSVEGFGEAFFGQGTRLTVV.

The chain links TRBV12-3 or TRBV12-4 to TRBJ1-2; no clear D gene. The CDR3 runs to 15 residues. V shed 5 bases and J shed 1 base, with 14 bases lying between them. The CDR3 spells CASSPRGRRNYGYTF. Written as DNA, the CDR3 is TGTGCCAGCAGTCCCAGAGGCAGGCGTAACTATGGCTACACCTTC.

The chain is built from TRBV20-1 and TRBJ1-1; D remains unclear. The V gene lost 5 bases and the J gene lost 0 bases, with 10 bases spanning the gap. This CDR3 spans 13 amino acids. Looked up from germline, CDR1 is DFQATT and CDR2 is SNEGSKA (reference sequence). CDR3 sequence reads: CSALEPMNTEAFF. CDR3 coding DNA: TGCAGTGCTTTAGAGCCTATGAACACTGAAGCTTTCTTT.

The rearrangement uses TRBV3-1 and TRBJ1-1; D is unclear. This CDR3 is built from 14 residues. Looked up from germline, CDR1 is LGHDT and CDR2 is YNNKEL (reference sequence). V gave up 2 bases and J gave up 4 bases, with 11 bases separating them. The CDR3 region has the DNA TGTGCCAGCAGCCAAAAGTCGGCAGTCACTGAAGCTTTCTTT. Its translation: CASSQKSAVTEAFF.

The V call is TRBV2, the J call TRBJ2-1; 8 nucleotides line up with TRBD2. V lost 7 bases, J lost 4 bases, and 6 bases stayed unmatched. This CDR3 comprises 14 residues. Germline V gene sequence: CDR1 SNHLY, CDR2 FYNNEI. The CDR3 spells CASNERGKYNEQFF. The DNA for the CDR3 is TGTGCCAGCAATGAGCGGGGGAAATACAATGAGCAGTTCTTC. The full variable domain, with the rest looked up from reference TRBV2 and TRBJ2-1, is EPEVTQTPSHQVTQMGQEVILRCVPISNHLYFYWYRQILGQKVEFLVSFYNNEISEKSEIFDDQFSVERPDGSNFTLKIRSTKLEDSAMYFCASNERGKYNEQFFGPGTRLTVL.

This chain uses TRBV7-3 with TRBJ2-1, with TRBD1 as a possible D gene (5 bases). From germline, CDR1 is SGHTA and CDR2 FQGTGA. The length of the CDR3 is 13 residues. V was clipped by 2 bases and J by 7 bases, with 9 bases between them. The CDR3 here is CASSLSKGNEQFF. The CDR3 DNA follows: TGTGCCAGCAGCTTATCTAAGGGGAATGAGCAGTTCTTC.

The chain couples TRBV6-2 or TRBV6-3 to TRBJ2-7; D unclear. V shed 6 bases and J shed 0 bases, with 12 bases lying between them. CDR3 length equals 14 residues. Germline CDR1 is MNHEY and CDR2 is SVGEGT. The CDR3 bases are TGTGCCAGCAGCGAAGGGATCAGCTCCTACGAGCAGTACTTC. Translation gives CASSEGISSYEQYF.